This paragraph reports one T cell receptor (beta chain). In this sample, this clone turned up a few times. Its target antigen remains unknown. The sample holds no much larger clone one base away, and base qualities are not on file. The library relied on the immunoSEQ multiplex PCR assay. TCRdb provides this immuneACCESS table in a form limited to in-frame rearrangements. Some clones are lacking; in checked studies, under half of them reflect an unresolved V gene, and why the rest are absent is not known. The sample table shows 45,000 to 55,000 clones, and more than 65% are seen once. The ten top clones hold 3.2% of the sample. Counted from cysteine to phenylalanine, this CDR3 has 12 amino acids. Only CDR3 DNA is held: 36 bases, read in frame from base 1. For CDR1 and CDR2, the germline V gene lists SQVTM and ANQGSEA. Unmatched junction bases come to 7, with V trimmed by 4 bases and J by 9 bases. The sample belongs to a study of radiotherapy plus CTLA-4 blockade in lung cancer (dated by TCRdb to the late 2010s). General notes on the study: Among enrolled patients, around 18% had an objective response and 31% reached disease control.

Summary of the overall study and its limitations: The strongest predictors of response, as reported, were early dynamic changes in blood T cell clones along with a rise in serum interferon-beta after radiation. After treatment with radiotherapy and ipilimumab, TCR clones that came from tumors expanded in the peripheral blood.

Focal radiation therapy combined with CTLA-4 blockade (ipilimumab) was tested in patients with chemo-refractory metastatic non-small-cell lung cancer. The chain is made from TRBV29-1 and TRBJ1-1; 8 central bases correspond to TRBD1. The sample here was peripheral blood, taken from a patient treated with radiotherapy plus ipilimumab. The sequence was obtained from a human donor with non-small cell lung cancer who had a partial response to radiotherapy plus ipilimumab. The DNA is TGCAGCGTTGCGATGACAGGGGATCAAGCTTTCTTT. Its translation is CSVAMTGDQAFF.